The rows below give T cell receptor beta chains drawn from one sample of a study of memory CD4+ T cells and cytomegalovirus serostatus. Here immunoSEQ multiplex PCR was the method, and the copy in TCRdb shows in-frame clones only, minus some. The profile shows some 30,000 clones, about 75% of them singletons. The material sequenced was memory CD4+ T cells from blood. The receptors were sampled from an adult in good health and CMV-seronegative. Some clones in this sample may be carry-over from other donors' samples. The CDR3 runs from the conserved cysteine through the conserved F or W. A D gene is named only where the DNA matches it firmly. Clone size is stated in some rows and not others, as once, few, many or a class when expanded.

j_call	v_call	d_call	clone_size	cdr3_nt	cdr3_aa
TRBJ2-1	TRBV10-3	TRBD1	.	TGTGCCATCAGTGGGACAGGGGTCTACAATGAGCAGTTCTTC	CAISGTGVYNEQFF
TRBJ2-7	TRBV7-8	.	.	TGTGCCAGCAGCTTATCTACACCAGACTACGAGCAGTACTTC	CASSLSTPDYEQYF
TRBJ2-5	TRBV28	TRBD2	.	TGTGCCAGCAGTTTAGGAGGAGCGGGGGAGCAAGAGACCCAGTACTTC	CASSLGGAGEQETQYF
TRBJ1-5	TRBV30	.	medium-sized	TGTGCCTGGAGTGGGGATAGCAATCAGCCCCAGCATTTT	CAWSGDSNQPQHF
TRBJ2-7	TRBV7-9	TRBD1	.	TGTGCCAGCAGCCTATCGAGTAGGGGGCGCGAGCAGTACTTC	CASSLSSRGREQYF
TRBJ2-3	TRBV5-1	TRBD2	once	TGCGCCAGCAGTTTAGCGGGGGCAGGAGATACGCAGTATTTT	CASSLAGAGDTQYF
TRBJ1-1	TRBV6-1	.	.	TGTGCCAGCCGACAGACTGAAGCTTTCTTT	CASRQTEAFF
TRBJ1-1	TRBV5-4	TRBD1	.	TGTGCCAGCAAGGGGGCAGGGACTGAAGCTTTCTTT	CASKGAGTEAFF
TRBJ2-2	TRBV7-2	TRBD2	.	TGTGCCAGCAGCTCCGGACTAGCGGGGGTCGGGTCCGGGGAGCTGTTTTTT	CASSSGLAGVGSGELFF
TRBJ2-7	TRBV7-8	.	.	TGTGCCAGCAGCTTAATCCTAAACTACGAGCAGTACTTC	CASSLILNYEQYF